This T cell receptor beta chain was sequenced for a study of response to subunit inactivated influenza vaccine. Study-wide points: Authors suggested seasonal influenza vaccinations each recruit few new T cells.

V lost 6 bases, J lost 5 bases, and 5 bases stayed unmatched. Germline V CDR1 and CDR2: ENHRY, SYGVKD. CDR3 length equals 13 residues. TCRdb re-called the RT-PCR reads with MiXCR, one entry per CDR3 protein. The repertoire consists of roughly 520,000 distinct CDR3 sequences, with 25% occurring once and the leading ten covering approximately 2%. Points on this clonotype: What it binds is unknown.

The V call is TRBV10-3, the J call TRBJ1-1; TRBD1 matches at 8 bases. The TCR was taken from a man aged 45-65 years who received an inactivated influenza vaccine. The material was CD4+ T cells sorted from PBMCs, obtained 5 to 6 days after vaccination. CDR3 region: CAIRTGDRTEAFF. In nucleotides, the CDR3 is TGTGCCATCAGGACAGGGGACCGTACTGAAGCTTTCTTT.